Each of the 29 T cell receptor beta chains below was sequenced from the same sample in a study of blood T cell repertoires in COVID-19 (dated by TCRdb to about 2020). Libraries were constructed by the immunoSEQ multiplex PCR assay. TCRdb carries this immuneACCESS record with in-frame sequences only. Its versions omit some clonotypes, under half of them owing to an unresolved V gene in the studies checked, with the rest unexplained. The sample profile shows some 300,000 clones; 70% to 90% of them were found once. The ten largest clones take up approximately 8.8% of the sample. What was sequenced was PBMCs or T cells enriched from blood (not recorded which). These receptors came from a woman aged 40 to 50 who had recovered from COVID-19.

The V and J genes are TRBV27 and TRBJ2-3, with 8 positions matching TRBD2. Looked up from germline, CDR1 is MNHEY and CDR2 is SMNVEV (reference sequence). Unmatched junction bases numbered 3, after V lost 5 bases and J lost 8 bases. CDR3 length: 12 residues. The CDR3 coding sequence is TGTGCCAGCAGTCGCGGGACTAGTACGCAGTATTTT. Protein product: CASSRGTSTQYF.

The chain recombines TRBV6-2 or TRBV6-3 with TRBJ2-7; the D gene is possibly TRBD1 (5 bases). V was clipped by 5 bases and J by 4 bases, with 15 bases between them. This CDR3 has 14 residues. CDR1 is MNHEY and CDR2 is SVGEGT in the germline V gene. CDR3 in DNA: TGTGCCAGCAGTGCAGGGTTTGGGGCATACGAGCAGTACTTC. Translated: CASSAGFGAYEQYF.

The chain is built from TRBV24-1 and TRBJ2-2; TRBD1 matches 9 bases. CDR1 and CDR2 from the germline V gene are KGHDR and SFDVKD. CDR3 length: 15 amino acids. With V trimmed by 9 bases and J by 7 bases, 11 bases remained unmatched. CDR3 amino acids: CATLGQGQFDGELFF. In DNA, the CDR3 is TGTGCCACCCTTGGACAGGGGCAATTCGACGGGGAGCTGTTTTTT.

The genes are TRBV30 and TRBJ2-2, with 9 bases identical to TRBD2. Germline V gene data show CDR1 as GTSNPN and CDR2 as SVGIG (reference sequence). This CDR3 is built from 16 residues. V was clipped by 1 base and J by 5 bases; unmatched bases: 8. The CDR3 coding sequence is TGTGCCTGGAGTGGTTTAGCGGGGGCACCTACCGGGGAGCTGTTTTTT. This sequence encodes CAWSGLAGAPTGELFF.

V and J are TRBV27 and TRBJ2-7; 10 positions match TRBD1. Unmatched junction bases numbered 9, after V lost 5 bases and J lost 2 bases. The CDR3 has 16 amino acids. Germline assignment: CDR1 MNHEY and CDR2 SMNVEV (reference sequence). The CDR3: CASSEGVGTGAYEQYF. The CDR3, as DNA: TGTGCCAGCAGTGAGGGGGTGGGGACAGGGGCCTACGAGCAGTACTTC.

CDR3 sequence reads: CASGLGQGNEAFF. The CDR3 DNA follows: TGTGCTAGTGGTTTAGGACAGGGGAATGAAGCTTTCTTT. This chain links TRBV12-5 with TRBJ1-1, with 9 bases fitting TRBD1. With 3 bases clipped from V and 7 bases from J, the junction kept 3 bases outside the gene matches. CDR3 length equals 13 residues. Germline loops: CDR1 LGHNT, CDR2 FRNRAP.

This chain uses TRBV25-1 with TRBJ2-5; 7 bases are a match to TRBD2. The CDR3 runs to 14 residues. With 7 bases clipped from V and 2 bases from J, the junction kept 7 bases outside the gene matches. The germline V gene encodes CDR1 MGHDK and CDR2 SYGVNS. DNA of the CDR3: TGTGCCAGCACCCCCTGGGGAGGGCAAGAGACCCAGTACTTC. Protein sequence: CASTPWGGQETQYF.

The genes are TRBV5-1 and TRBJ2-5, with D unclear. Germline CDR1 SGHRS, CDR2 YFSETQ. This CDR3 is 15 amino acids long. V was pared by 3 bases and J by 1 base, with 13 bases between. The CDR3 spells CASSSVPGLQETQYF. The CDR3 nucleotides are TGCGCCAGCAGCTCCGTCCCGGGTCTCCAAGAGACCCAGTACTTC.

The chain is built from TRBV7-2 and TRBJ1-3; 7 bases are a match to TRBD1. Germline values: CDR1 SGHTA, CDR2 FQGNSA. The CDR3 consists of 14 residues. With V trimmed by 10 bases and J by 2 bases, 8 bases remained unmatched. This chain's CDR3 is CATATGITGNTIYF. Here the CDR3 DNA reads TGTGCCACCGCGACAGGGATTACTGGAAACACCATATATTTT.

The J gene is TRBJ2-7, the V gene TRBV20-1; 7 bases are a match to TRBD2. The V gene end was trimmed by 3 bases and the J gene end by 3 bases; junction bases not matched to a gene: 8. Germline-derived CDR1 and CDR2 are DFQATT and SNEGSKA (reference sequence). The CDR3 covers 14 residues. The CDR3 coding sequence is TGCAGTGCTAGTCGAGTAGCGGGCTACTACGAGCAGTACTTC. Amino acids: CSASRVAGYYEQYF.

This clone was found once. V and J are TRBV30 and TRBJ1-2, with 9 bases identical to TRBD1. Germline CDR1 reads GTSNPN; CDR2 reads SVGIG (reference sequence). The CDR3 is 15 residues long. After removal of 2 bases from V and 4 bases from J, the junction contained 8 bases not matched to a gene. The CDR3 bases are TGTGCCTGGAGTTTCCGGGACAGGGTATTCTATGGCTACACCTTC. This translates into CAWSFRDRVFYGYTF.

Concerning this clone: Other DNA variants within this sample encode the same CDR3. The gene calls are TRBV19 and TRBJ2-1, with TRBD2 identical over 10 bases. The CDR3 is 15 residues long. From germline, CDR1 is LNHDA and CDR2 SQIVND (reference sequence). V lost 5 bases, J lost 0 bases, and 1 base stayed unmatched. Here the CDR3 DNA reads TGTGCCAGTAGTTCTAGCGGGAGCTCCTACAATGAGCAGTTCTTC. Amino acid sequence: CASSSSGSSYNEQFF.

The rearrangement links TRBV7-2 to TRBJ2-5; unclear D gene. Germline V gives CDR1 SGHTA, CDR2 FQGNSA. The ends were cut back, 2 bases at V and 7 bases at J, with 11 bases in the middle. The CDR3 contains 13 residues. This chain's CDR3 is CASSLSSEATQYF. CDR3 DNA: TGTGCCAGCAGCTTATCATCAGAGGCGACCCAGTACTTC.

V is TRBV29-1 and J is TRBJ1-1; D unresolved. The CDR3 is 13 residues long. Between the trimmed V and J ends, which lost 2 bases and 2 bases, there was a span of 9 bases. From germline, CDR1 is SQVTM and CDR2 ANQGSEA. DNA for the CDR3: TGCAGCGTTGAAAAACAGTTTAACACTGAAGCTTTCTTT. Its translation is CSVEKQFNTEAFF.

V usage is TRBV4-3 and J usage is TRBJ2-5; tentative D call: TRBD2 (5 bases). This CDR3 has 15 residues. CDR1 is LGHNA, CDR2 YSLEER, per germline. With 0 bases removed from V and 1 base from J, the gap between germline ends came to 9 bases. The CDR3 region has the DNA TGCGCCAGCAGCCAAGAACGGGGAACCCAAGAGACCCAGTACTTC. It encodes CASSQERGTQETQYF.

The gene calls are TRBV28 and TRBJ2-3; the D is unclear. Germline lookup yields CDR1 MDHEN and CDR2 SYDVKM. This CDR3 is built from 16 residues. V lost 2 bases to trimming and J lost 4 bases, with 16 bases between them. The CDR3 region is CASSLGWAPRADTQYF. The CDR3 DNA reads TGTGCCAGCAGTTTAGGATGGGCTCCCCGCGCAGATACGCAGTATTTT.

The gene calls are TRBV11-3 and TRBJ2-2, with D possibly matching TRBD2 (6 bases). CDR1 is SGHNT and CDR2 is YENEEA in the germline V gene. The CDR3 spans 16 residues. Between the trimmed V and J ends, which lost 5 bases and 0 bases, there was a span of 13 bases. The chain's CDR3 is CASSAGWGANTGELFF. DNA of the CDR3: TGTGCCAGCAGCGCTGGGTGGGGGGCGAACACCGGGGAGCTGTTTTTT.

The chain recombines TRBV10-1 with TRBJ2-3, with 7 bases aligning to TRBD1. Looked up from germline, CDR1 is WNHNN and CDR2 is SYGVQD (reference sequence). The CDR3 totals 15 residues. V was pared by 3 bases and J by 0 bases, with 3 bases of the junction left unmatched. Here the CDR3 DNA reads TGCGCCAGCAGTGACTTGGGACAGAGCACAGATACGCAGTATTTT. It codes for CASSDLGQSTDTQYF.

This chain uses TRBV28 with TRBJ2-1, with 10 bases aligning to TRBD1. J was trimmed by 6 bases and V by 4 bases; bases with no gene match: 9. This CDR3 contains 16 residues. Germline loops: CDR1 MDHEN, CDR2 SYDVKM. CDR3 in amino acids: CASSSPGTGVGNEQFF. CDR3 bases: TGTGCCAGCAGTTCTCCCGGGACAGGGGTAGGCAATGAGCAGTTCTTC.

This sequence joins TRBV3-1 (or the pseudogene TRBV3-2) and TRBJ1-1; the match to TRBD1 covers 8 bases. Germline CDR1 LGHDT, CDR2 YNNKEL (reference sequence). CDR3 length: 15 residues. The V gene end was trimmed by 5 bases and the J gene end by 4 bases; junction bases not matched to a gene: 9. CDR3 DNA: TGTGCCAGCAGCAATGGACAGGGAACAGGCACTGAAGCTTTCTTT. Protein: CASSNGQGTGTEAFF.

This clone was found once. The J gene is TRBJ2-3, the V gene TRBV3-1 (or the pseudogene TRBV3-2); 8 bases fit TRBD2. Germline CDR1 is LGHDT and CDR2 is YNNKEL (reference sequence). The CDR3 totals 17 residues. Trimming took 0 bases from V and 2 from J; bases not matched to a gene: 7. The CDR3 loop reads CASSQDRVAGITDTQYF. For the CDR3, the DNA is TGTGCCAGCAGCCAAGATAGGGTAGCGGGGATCACAGATACGCAGTATTTT.

The CDR3 bases are TGTGCCAGCAGCTTGGATCAGGGGGCCGGAACCGGGGAGCTGTTTTTT. Translating it yields CASSLDQGAGTGELFF. This chain links TRBV5-4 with TRBJ2-2; 8 bases are shared with TRBD1. J gave up 5 bases and V 0 bases, and 6 bases lay outside the gene matches. This CDR3 region has 16 residues. Germline values: CDR1 SGHNT, CDR2 YYREEE (reference sequence).

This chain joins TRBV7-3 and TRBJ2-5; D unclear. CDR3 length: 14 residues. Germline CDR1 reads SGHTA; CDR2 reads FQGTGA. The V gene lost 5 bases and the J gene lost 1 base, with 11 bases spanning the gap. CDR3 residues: CASSPGGAQETQYF. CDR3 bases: TGTGCCAGCAGCCCCGGCGGAGCCCAAGAGACCCAGTACTTC.

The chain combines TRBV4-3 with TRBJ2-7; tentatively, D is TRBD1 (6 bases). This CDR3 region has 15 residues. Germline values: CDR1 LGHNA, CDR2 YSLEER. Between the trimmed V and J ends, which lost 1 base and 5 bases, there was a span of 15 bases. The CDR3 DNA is TGCGCCAGCAGCCAAGCCGCGACAGGTCGGGACGAGCAGTACTTC. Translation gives CASSQAATGRDEQYF.

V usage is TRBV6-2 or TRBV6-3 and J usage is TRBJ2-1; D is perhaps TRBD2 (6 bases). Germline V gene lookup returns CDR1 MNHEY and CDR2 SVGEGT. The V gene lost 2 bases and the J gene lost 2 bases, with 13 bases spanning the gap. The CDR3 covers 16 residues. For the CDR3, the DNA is TGTGCCAGCAGTTACGCGGTCGGGGGTGCCTACAATGAGCAGTTCTTC. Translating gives CASSYAVGGAYNEQFF.

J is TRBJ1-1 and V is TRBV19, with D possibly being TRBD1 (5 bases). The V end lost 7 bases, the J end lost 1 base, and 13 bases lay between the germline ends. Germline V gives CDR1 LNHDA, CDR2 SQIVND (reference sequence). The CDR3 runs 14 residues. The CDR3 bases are TGTGCCAGTACTAGGGGCACAGGGAACACTGAAGCTTTCTTT. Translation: CASTRGTGNTEAFF.

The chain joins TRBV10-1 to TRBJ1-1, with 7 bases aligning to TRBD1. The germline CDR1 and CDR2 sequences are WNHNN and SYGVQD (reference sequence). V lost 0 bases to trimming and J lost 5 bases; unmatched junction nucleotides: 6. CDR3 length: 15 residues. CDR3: CASSESLTGKTEAFF. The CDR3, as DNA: TGCGCCAGCAGTGAGTCCTTGACAGGGAAAACTGAAGCTTTCTTT.

For the CDR3, the DNA is TGTGCCAGCAAGAGGGCTAGCGGGGCCTACAATGAGCAGTTCTTC. It specifies CASKRASGAYNEQFF. The chain uses TRBV2 and TRBJ2-1; 9 bases line up with TRBD2. CDR3 size: 15 residues. Germline trimming cut 7 bases from V and 2 bases from J; bases unmatched to any gene: 6. Germline V gene data show CDR1 as SNHLY and CDR2 as FYNNEI. The entire variable domain, with the rest obtained from reference TRBV2 and TRBJ2-1, is as follows: EPEVTQTPSHQVTQMGQEVILRCVPISNHLYFYWYRQILGQKVEFLVSFYNNEISEKSEIFDDQFSVERPDGSNFTLKIRSTKLEDSAMYFCASKRASGAYNEQFFGPGTRLTVL.

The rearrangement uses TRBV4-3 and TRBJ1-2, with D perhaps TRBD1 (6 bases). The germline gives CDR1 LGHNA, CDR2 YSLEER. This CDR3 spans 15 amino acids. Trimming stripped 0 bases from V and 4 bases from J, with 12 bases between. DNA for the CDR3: TGCGCCAGCAGCCAAGATCGGGGGGGCCCCTATGGCTACACCTTC. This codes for CASSQDRGGPYGYTF.